A single sample gave rise to the 14 T cell receptor beta chains below, sequenced in a study of blood T cell repertoires in COVID-19. Only in-frame clones appear in the TCRdb table, and some are missing; sequencing was by immunoSEQ multiplex PCR. The sample carries 62,000 or so clones, roughly 80% recorded once. Sequences were obtained from peripheral blood. The receptors were gathered from a man aged 55 to 70 with COVID-19, enrolled during active disease.

This rearrangement joins TRBV24-1 to TRBJ2-1, with 11 bases matching TRBD2. V gave up 3 bases and J gave up 6 bases; unmatched junction bases: 12. The CDR3 contains 18 residues. CDR1 is KGHDR and CDR2 is SFDVKD in the germline V gene. CDR3 sequence reads: CATSDPPGTSGLSNEQFF. The CDR3 coding sequence is TGTGCCACCAGTGATCCCCCTGGGACTAGCGGACTTTCCAATGAGCAGTTCTTC.

The rearrangement uses TRBV6-5 and TRBJ2-2; D is unresolved. The length of the CDR3 is 15 residues. Germline V gene lookup returns CDR1 MNHEY and CDR2 SVGAGI. Trimming took 4 bases from V and 6 from J, leaving 15 bases between them. The CDR3 here is CASSFHRQTPGELFF. The CDR3, as DNA: TGTGCCAGCAGTTTCCACCGACAAACCCCCGGGGAGCTGTTTTTT.

The V gene is TRBV18, the J gene TRBJ2-5, with TRBD1 as a possible D gene (6 bases). The CDR3 has 14 residues. Germline V gene data show CDR1 as KGHSH and CDR2 as LQKENI. Trimming removed 3 bases at V and 5 bases at J, with 13 bases between. CDR3 amino acids: CASSPTGLDETQYF. Written as DNA, the CDR3 is TGTGCCAGCTCACCCACAGGGTTGGATGAGACCCAGTACTTC.

CDR3: CAWRAPGQIYEQYF. DNA for the CDR3: TGTGCCTGGAGGGCTCCGGGACAGATCTACGAGCAGTACTTC. The gene calls are TRBV30 and TRBJ2-7, with TRBD1 matching 7 bases. This CDR3 is 14 amino acids long. The germline V gene encodes CDR1 GTSNPN and CDR2 SVGIG (reference sequence). V lost 3 bases, J lost 3 bases, and 8 bases stayed unmatched.

This sequence joins TRBV30 and TRBJ1-2, with unresolved D. The CDR3 totals 12 residues. The germline V gene has CDR1 GTSNPN and CDR2 SVGIG (reference sequence). V lost 0 bases and J 7 bases, leaving 9 bases between the germline ends. For the CDR3, the DNA is TGTGCCTGGAGTGTACAACGGGGTGGCTACACCTTC. It codes for CAWSVQRGGYTF.

The chain couples TRBV14 to TRBJ1-6, with 8 bases identical to TRBD1. J lost 13 bases, V lost 6 bases, and 5 bases had no gene match. In germline, CDR1 is SGHDN, CDR2 FVKESK. The CDR3 length is 12 residues. CDR3 sequence: CASSPWTGPLHF. DNA for the CDR3: TGTGCCAGCAGTCCATGGACAGGGCCCCTCCACTTT.

The DNA of the CDR3 is TGTGCCAGCAGCTTGAATCCGGGAAACACCATATATTTT. Encoded protein: CASSLNPGNTIYF. The chain carries TRBV5-6 and TRBJ1-3; D is unclear. The germline V gene encodes CDR1 SGHDT and CDR2 YYEEEE. V was trimmed by 1 base and J by 4 bases, leaving 6 bases between them. The CDR3 spans 13 residues.

The chain has TRBV5-1 and TRBJ1-1; D perhaps matches TRBD1 (6 bases). Germline values: CDR1 SGHRS, CDR2 YFSETQ. The CDR3 is 15 amino acids. V was trimmed by 4 bases and J by 5 bases, leaving 18 bases between them. In nucleotides, the CDR3 is TGCGCCAGCAGCATCCTGCAGGGGTCGGGAACTGAAGCTTTCTTT. Its protein product is CASSILQGSGTEAFF.

CDR3: CAISEPQGAGDTQYF. In DNA form, the CDR3 reads TGTGCCATCAGTGAGCCACAGGGGGCCGGGGATACGCAGTATTTT. This chain links TRBV10-3 with TRBJ2-3, with 9 bases lining up with TRBD1. V shed 2 bases and J 6 bases; nucleotides not matched to a gene: 6. From germline, CDR1 is ENHRY and CDR2 SYGVKD. This CDR3 region has 15 residues.

This CDR3 reads CASSLQARYNEQFF. In DNA form, the CDR3 reads TGTGCCAGCAGCCTTCAGGCTCGTTACAATGAGCAGTTCTTC. The chain uses TRBV27 and TRBJ2-1; D ambiguous. The germline V and J ends were trimmed by 6 bases and 4 bases, with 13 bases remaining between them. Germline lookup yields CDR1 MNHEY and CDR2 SMNVEV (reference sequence). The CDR3 runs to 14 residues.

This chain uses TRBV5-1 with TRBJ2-5, with TRBD1 matching over 8 bases. Germline CDR1 SGHRS, CDR2 YFSETQ. J gave up 5 bases and V 3 bases, and 6 bases lay outside the gene matches. This CDR3 is 14 amino acids long. The CDR3 DNA sequence: TGCGCCAGCAGCTGGGGACAGGACGGGGAGACCCAGTACTTC. Translated: CASSWGQDGETQYF.

This clone was detected once. The DNA of the CDR3 is TGTGCCACCAGGACAGGGTCTAACTATGGCTACACCTTC. Protein sequence: CATRTGSNYGYTF. The gene calls are TRBV15 and TRBJ1-2; 7 bases fit TRBD1. The CDR3 covers 13 residues. The V gene end was trimmed by 6 bases and the J gene end by 0 bases; junction bases not matched to a gene: 1. Germline V lookup: CDR1 LNHNV, CDR2 YYDKDF (reference sequence).

The V gene is TRBV5-4, the J gene TRBJ2-7, with 11 bases aligning to TRBD1. The V and J ends lost 1 base and 6 bases, in that order; junction bases with no gene match: 3. CDR3 length: 14 residues. CDR1 is SGHNT, CDR2 YYREEE, per germline (reference sequence). The CDR3 DNA sequence: TGTGCCAGCAGCTTGACGGGACAGGGGGGCGAGCAGTACTTC. Encoded protein: CASSLTGQGGEQYF.

There are a few counts of this clone. This rearrangement joins TRBV7-8 to TRBJ1-1, with 7 bases that match TRBD1. This CDR3 region has 12 residues. J was trimmed by 11 bases and V by 5 bases; bases with no gene match: 8. Germline V gene data show CDR1 as SGHVS and CDR2 as FQNEAQ. The CDR3 region is CASSPPRGKAFF. The DNA for the CDR3 is TGTGCCAGCAGCCCCCCCAGGGGGAAGGCTTTCTTT.